Presented here are 15 T cell receptor beta chains from one specimen sequenced in a study of T cell responses to AZD1222 COVID-19 vaccine. Assay used: immunoSEQ multiplex PCR; TCRdb lists only in-frame clones, some missing. Altogether roughly 130,000 clones are present, approximately 90% being singletons, with the ten largest covering about 3%. Sequencing was performed on peripheral blood, taken on day 0 of AZD1222 vaccination. All receptors derive from an adult in good health.

In its sample, this clone was seen once. The J gene is TRBJ2-3, the V gene TRBV7-9, with D tentatively TRBD1 or TRBD2 (5 bases each). Germline-derived CDR1 and CDR2 are SEHNR and FQNEAQ (reference sequence). V dropped 1 base and J dropped 4 bases, with 9 bases sitting between them. The CDR3 is made up of 14 amino acids. In DNA, the CDR3 is TGTGCCAGCAGCTTAGGCCAGGGACCAGATACGCAGTATTTT. This encodes CASSLGQGPDTQYF.

The genes are TRBV30 and TRBJ2-5; perhaps TRBD2 as D (5 bases). The CDR3 runs to 13 residues. V was cut by 3 bases and J by 5 bases, with 13 bases left in between. The germline gives CDR1 GTSNPN, CDR2 SVGIG (reference sequence). CDR3 nucleotide sequence: TGTGCCTGGAGGACTACCGCCCATGAGACCCAGTACTTC. This translates into CAWRTTAHETQYF.

This chain uses TRBV4-2 with TRBJ2-1; 8 nucleotides line up with TRBD2. Germline V gives CDR1 LGHNA, CDR2 YNFKEQ. Germline trimming cut 4 bases from V and 3 bases from J; bases unmatched to any gene: 8. The CDR3 is 16 amino acids. CDR3 in amino acids: CASSLTSGGSYNEQFF. The DNA of the CDR3 is TGTGCCAGCAGCCTGACGTCGGGGGGGAGCTACAATGAGCAGTTCTTC.

This chain uses TRBV7-2 with TRBJ2-7, with D tentatively TRBD1 (6 bases). The V and J ends lost 4 bases and 3 bases respectively, with 16 bases between them. The CDR3 has 15 amino acids. From germline, CDR1 is SGHTA and CDR2 FQGNSA. This CDR3 reads CASSSLGAGYYEQYF. In nucleotides, the CDR3 is TGTGCCAGCAGCTCGCTGGGGGCGGGCTACTACGAGCAGTACTTC. The full variable domain, with the rest looked up from reference TRBV7-2 and TRBJ2-7, is GAGVSQSPSNKVTEKGKDVELRCDPISGHTALYWYRQSLGQGLEFLIYFQGNSAPDKSGLPSDRFSAERTGGSVSTLTIQRTQQEDSAVYLCASSSLGAGYYEQYFGPGTRLTVT.

CDR3 DNA: TGTGCCAGCAGCCACCTGTGGACAGGCATTATTAGCTACACCTTC. Residues: CASSHLWTGIISYTF. V is TRBV7-9 and J is TRBJ1-2; 7 positions match TRBD1. Germline V gene lookup returns CDR1 SEHNR and CDR2 FQNEAQ (reference sequence). There are 15 residues in the CDR3. The V and J ends lost 5 bases and 9 bases, in that order; junction bases with no gene match: 15.

J is TRBJ1-6 and V is TRBV7-2, with 11 bases fitting TRBD1. The CDR3 spans 17 residues. Germline lookup yields CDR1 SGHTA and CDR2 FQGNSA. Losses at the gene ends were 5 bases for V and 3 bases for J; bases not matched to a gene: 6. CDR3 in amino acids: CASSPRTGGFYNSPLHF. DNA for the CDR3: TGTGCCAGCAGCCCACGGACAGGGGGCTTCTATAATTCACCCCTCCACTTT.

Notes on this clone: Other nucleotide sequences from this sample produce the same CDR3. The chain links TRBV20-1 to TRBJ1-1, with D tentatively TRBD1 (5 bases). The CDR3 covers 11 residues. CDR1 DFQATT and CDR2 SNEGSKA come from the germline V gene (reference sequence). V gave up 6 bases and J gave up 1 base, with 6 bases separating them. The CDR3, as DNA: TGCAGTGCCCAGGGGAACACTGAAGCTTTCTTT. It codes for CSAQGNTEAFF.

The V and J genes are TRBV28 and TRBJ1-2; no definite D call. Germline V gene lookup returns CDR1 MDHEN and CDR2 SYDVKM. Trimming shortened V by 2 bases and J by 2 bases, and 9 bases separated the two germline ends. The CDR3 extends over 14 amino acids. As DNA, the CDR3 is TGTGCCAGCAGTTTAGTAGGACCGAACTATGGCTACACCTTC. This translates into CASSLVGPNYGYTF.

This clone is classed as medium-sized. The sample contains more than one DNA sequence encoding this CDR3. The chain joins TRBV7-8 to TRBJ1-5; D unresolved. The V gene lost 1 base and the J gene lost 3 bases, with 4 bases spanning the gap. Looked up from germline, CDR1 is SGHVS and CDR2 is FQNEAQ. The CDR3 is 13 residues long. The CDR3 coding sequence is TGTGCCAGCAGCTTAGGCAACAATCAGCCCCAGCATTTT. It codes for CASSLGNNQPQHF.

CDR3 in amino acids: CASRLSGNTQYF. Here the CDR3 DNA reads TGTGCCAGCAGACTAAGCGGAAATACGCAGTATTTT. This chain joins TRBV11-3 and TRBJ2-3, with D possibly TRBD2 on 5 matching bases. Trimming removed 6 bases from V and 7 bases from J, with 11 bases in between. Germline CDR1 is SGHNT and CDR2 is YENEEA. The CDR3 spans 12 residues.

V gene TRBV7-9 combines with J gene TRBJ1-2, with 7 nucleotides matching TRBD1. Unmatched junction bases numbered 2, after V lost 0 bases and J lost 4 bases. The germline gives CDR1 SEHNR, CDR2 FQNEAQ (reference sequence). The CDR3 is made up of 14 amino acids. The CDR3 here is CASSLAGTVYGYTF. The CDR3 DNA reads TGTGCCAGCAGCTTAGCTGGGACAGTCTATGGCTACACCTTC. Full variable domain (remainder filled in from reference TRBV7-9 and TRBJ1-2): DTGVSQNPRHKITKRGQNVTFRCDPISEHNRLYWYRQTLGQGPEFLTYFQNEAQLEKSRLLSDRFSAERPKGSFSTLEIQRTEQGDSAMYLCASSLAGTVYGYTFGSGTRLTVV.

The DNA of the CDR3 is TGTGCCAGCAGTGAAGGAGGGACGCAGACCCAGTACTTC. Its protein product is CASSEGGTQTQYF. This rearrangement joins TRBV6-1 to TRBJ2-5; D may be TRBD1 or TRBD2 (5 bases each). The CDR3 loop spans 13 amino acids. The germline CDR1 and CDR2 sequences are MNHNS and SASEGT. V was trimmed by 1 base and J by 6 bases, leaving 9 bases between them.

The chain recombines TRBV19 with TRBJ2-1; D unresolved. Germline lookup yields CDR1 LNHDA and CDR2 SQIVND (reference sequence). Trimming took off 5 bases at V and 8 bases at J, with 19 bases between the two ends. The length of the CDR3 is 15 residues. The CDR3 nucleotides read TGTGCCAGTAGTGATGAGAGTTTCCCGGGCTATGAGCAGTTCTTC. Protein product: CASSDESFPGYEQFF.

In DNA form, the CDR3 reads TGTGCCAGCAGTTTAGGGAAGACCGGGGAGCTGTTTTTT. This codes for CASSLGKTGELFF. V gene TRBV12-3 or TRBV12-4 combines with J gene TRBJ2-2; D remains ambiguous. This CDR3 is 13 amino acids long. Between the trimmed V and J ends, which lost 1 base and 5 bases, there was a span of 5 bases.

This clone was found once. The J gene is TRBJ2-7, the V gene TRBV7-3, with 9 positions matching TRBD1. The trim removed 2 bases at V and 5 bases at J, leaving 7 bases unmatched. The germline CDR1 and CDR2 sequences are SGHTA and FQGTGA. CDR3 length: 15 residues. The CDR3 nucleotides are TGTGCCAGCAGCTTATCGGGGACAGGGTTAAACGAGCAGTACTTC. Amino acids: CASSLSGTGLNEQYF.